The 25 T cell receptor beta chains reported below all come from one sample, sequenced in a study of T-cell memory formation after mild COVID-19. TCRdb recomputed calls from the 5' RACE reads with MiXCR, one row per CDR3 protein. Seen here are a few hundred thousand distinct CDR3 sequences, around a sixth observed once, and the top ten hold around a fifth. Input material: PBMCs or a T cell subset sorted from them (not recorded which). The origin of the receptors is a man between 18 and 29 years old who had mild COVID-19 (a few samples of this study predate the infection). Cell type and time point are not known.

The rearrangement uses TRBV6-2 or TRBV6-3 and TRBJ1-5; 7 bases align to TRBD1. This CDR3 has 15 amino acids. Per the germline V gene, CDR1 is MNHEY and CDR2 is SVGEGT. Trimming cost V 6 bases and J 4 bases; bases outside gene matches: 9. CDR3 protein: CASSQDREGNQPQHF. CDR3 sequence (DNA): TGTGCCAGCAGCCAAGACAGGGAAGGAAATCAGCCCCAGCATTTT.

This sequence joins TRBV7-2 and TRBJ2-2; D is possibly TRBD2 (7 bases). Trimming shortened V by 8 bases and J by 2 bases, and 15 bases separated the two germline ends. From germline, CDR1 is SGHTA and CDR2 FQGNSA. The CDR3 runs 15 residues. The CDR3 region is CASPRGGDNTGELFF. The DNA of the CDR3 is TGTGCCAGCCCGAGAGGGGGGGACAACACCGGGGAGCTGTTTTTT.

This sequence joins TRBV19 and TRBJ1-5; a possible D gene is TRBD1 (5 bases). V lost 6 bases to trimming and J lost 12 bases, with 12 bases between them. The CDR3 extends over 11 amino acids. Germline CDR1 LNHDA, CDR2 SQIVND (reference sequence). The CDR3 loop reads CASRGTLDQHF. CDR3 coding DNA: TGTGCCAGTAGAGGGACCCTAGACCAGCATTTT.

Only a few counts were recorded for this clonotype. The chain's CDR3 is CASSLFHEQYF. As DNA, the CDR3 is TGTGCCAGCAGTTTGTTCCACGAGCAGTACTTC. The rearrangement links TRBV12-3 or TRBV12-4 to TRBJ2-7; D remains ambiguous. The CDR3 runs 11 residues. V lost 3 bases to trimming and J lost 5 bases, with 5 bases between them.

This clonotype was picked up a small number of times. The rearrangement joins TRBV5-1 to TRBJ2-7, with TRBD2 identical over 10 bases. CDR1 is SGHRS and CDR2 is YFSETQ in the germline V gene. The CDR3 is made up of 15 amino acids. Germline trimming cut 0 bases from V and 3 bases from J; bases unmatched to any gene: 3. For the CDR3, the DNA is TGCGCCAGCAGCTTGGTGGCTAGCGGGAGCTACGAGCAGTACTTC. This translates into CASSLVASGSYEQYF.

The rearrangement joins TRBV20-1 to TRBJ1-1; D gene unclear. V was pared by 5 bases and J by 5 bases, with 9 bases between. The CDR3 has 11 amino acids. Germline CDR1 and CDR2: DFQATT and SNEGSKA (reference sequence). CDR3 in amino acids: CSAGPQTEAFF. The CDR3 nucleotides are TGCAGTGCTGGACCCCAAACTGAAGCTTTCTTT.

This clonotype was detected only a few times. The chain uses TRBV12-3 or TRBV12-4 and TRBJ1-3; D unresolved. The CDR3 consists of 16 residues. V was trimmed by 6 bases and J by 0 bases, leaving 15 bases between them. The CDR3 reads CASSMAGRDSGNTIYF. For the CDR3, the DNA is TGTGCCAGCAGCATGGCGGGGAGGGACTCTGGAAACACCATATATTTT.

This clonotype was counted a few times. The rearrangement links TRBV20-1 to TRBJ1-2, with D perhaps matching TRBD1 (5 bases). V was pared by 1 base and J by 8 bases, with 14 bases between. The germline V gene has CDR1 DFQATT and CDR2 SNEGSKA (reference sequence). The CDR3 loop spans 13 amino acids. CDR3 bases: TGCAGTGCTAGAGCCAGGGACCCAAGGGGCTACACCTTC. It yields the protein CSARARDPRGYTF.

This clonotype was counted between two and nine times. The chain links TRBV12-3 or TRBV12-4 to TRBJ2-7, with D possibly called TRBD1 or TRBD2 (5 bases each). Deletions cut 5 bases from V and 2 bases from J, with 16 bases between. The CDR3 has 15 residues. The CDR3 bases are TGTGCCAGCAGTCCTGGGTTGGGGACCGCCTACGAGCAGTACTTC. Translation: CASSPGLGTAYEQYF.

This clonotype was detected a few times. The V gene is TRBV6-2 or TRBV6-3, the J gene TRBJ1-1, with D unresolved. The CDR3 sequence is 13 residues long. Germline V gives CDR1 MNHEY, CDR2 SVGEGT. Deletions cut 4 bases from V and 4 bases from J, with 10 bases between. As DNA, the CDR3 is TGTGCCAGCAGTTTACTCGACCCCACTGAAGCTTTCTTT. Translation: CASSLLDPTEAFF.

The rearrangement uses TRBV6-2 or TRBV6-3 and TRBJ2-2, with D tentatively TRBD1 (5 bases). CDR3 length equals 15 residues. Between the trimmed V and J ends, which lost 7 bases and 2 bases, there was a span of 14 bases. CDR1 is MNHEY, CDR2 SVGEGT, per germline. In DNA, the CDR3 is TGTGCCAGCACCGACAGAGGAATCAACACCGGGGAGCTGTTTTTT. Protein sequence: CASTDRGINTGELFF.

This sequence joins TRBV12-3 or TRBV12-4 and TRBJ2-3; no firm D call. The CDR3 is 14 residues long. V shed 4 bases and J shed 2 bases, with 10 bases lying between them. The chain's CDR3 is CASSSGFDTDTQYF. CDR3 DNA sequence: TGTGCCAGCAGTTCCGGGTTCGACACAGATACGCAGTATTTT.

The DNA for the CDR3 is TGTGCCAGCAGGCCAGCGGGGGGCAGCTATGAGCAGTTCTTC. Translation: CASRPAGGSYEQFF. The V call is TRBV7-8, the J call TRBJ2-1; TRBD2 aligns across 9 bases. Germline V gene sequence: CDR1 SGHVS, CDR2 FQNEAQ. This CDR3 is built from 14 residues. V dropped 6 bases and J dropped 8; count of bases not matched to a gene: 8.

This rearrangement joins TRBV7-2 to TRBJ1-2; tentative D call: TRBD1 (5 bases). Per the germline V gene, CDR1 is SGHTA and CDR2 is FQGNSA. The CDR3 sequence is 15 residues long. The ends were cut back, 8 bases at V and 7 bases at J, with 23 bases in the middle. The CDR3 DNA follows: TGTGCCAGCCGCAACTCAGGGTACTCACTATCTGGCTACACCTTC. Protein: CASRNSGYSLSGYTF.

This chain connects TRBV9 to TRBJ2-1, with D possibly matching TRBD2 (6 bases). CDR3 size: 15 residues. Germline V CDR1 and CDR2: SGDLS, YYNGEE. The ends were cut back, 3 bases at V and 6 bases at J, with 16 bases in the middle. CDR3 DNA sequence: TGTGCCAGCAGCGCCGGGACTCCGTGGGTCAATGAGCAGTTCTTC. Translating it yields CASSAGTPWVNEQFF. The complete variable domain, with remaining parts taken from reference TRBV9 and TRBJ2-1, reads DSGVTQTPKHLITATGQRVTLRCSPRSGDLSVYWYQQSLDQGLQFLIQYYNGEERAKGNILERFSAQQFPDLHSELNLSSLELGDSALYFCASSAGTPWVNEQFFGPGTRLTVL.

This clonotype was found many times. The rearrangement joins TRBV4-1 to TRBJ1-2, with D uncertain. Germline values: CDR1 MGHRA, CDR2 YSYEKL. V lost 5 bases, J lost 3 bases, and 16 bases lay in between. This CDR3 comprises 15 residues. The CDR3 reads CASSLSDAIHYGYTF. The CDR3 nucleotides read TGCGCCAGCAGCTTATCGGACGCGATCCACTATGGCTACACCTTC.

The rearrangement links TRBV7-9 to TRBJ1-2; TRBD1 aligns across 8 bases. With 5 bases clipped from V and 10 bases from J, the junction kept 9 bases outside the gene matches. CDR1 SEHNR and CDR2 FQNEAQ come from the germline V gene (reference sequence). The CDR3 contains 13 residues. The CDR3 DNA reads as TGTGCCAGCAGCCCTGGGGACAGGCCTGTCTACACCTTC. It specifies CASSPGDRPVYTF.

This clonotype came up once. The CDR3 DNA reads as TGTGCCAGCAGCGGATGGGACAGTTCTAACTATGGCTACACCTTC. Its protein is CASSGWDSSNYGYTF. The chain uses TRBV9 and TRBJ1-2; TRBD1 agrees at 7 bases. CDR1 is SGDLS and CDR2 is YYNGEE in the germline V gene. The CDR3 totals 15 residues. The ends lost 3 bases at V and 0 bases at J; junction bases unmatched: 5.

This clonotype was detected ten times or more. The chain is built from TRBV6-2 or TRBV6-3 and TRBJ2-1; D gene ambiguous. The V gene's germline CDR1 is MNHEY and CDR2 SVGEGT. This CDR3 contains 13 residues. The V and J ends lost 2 bases and 8 bases respectively, with 10 bases between them. As DNA, the CDR3 is TGTGCCAGCAGTTACGCGCAAAGGTATGAGCAGTTCTTC. Encoded protein: CASSYAQRYEQFF.

The CDR3 DNA reads as TGTGCCAGCAGTAATCGATATGGGACGGAGCAGTTCTTC. Its protein product is CASSNRYGTEQFF. The genes are TRBV6-1 and TRBJ2-1; D could derive from TRBD1 or TRBD2 (5 bases each). The V gene lost 5 bases and the J gene lost 10 bases, with 15 bases spanning the gap. The CDR3 sequence is 13 residues long. CDR1 is MNHNS, CDR2 SASEGT, per germline.

This clonotype was observed a few times. The chain links TRBV2 to TRBJ1-1, with TRBD1 as a possible D gene (5 bases). This CDR3 region has 13 residues. V was trimmed by 8 bases and J by 5 bases, leaving 15 bases between them. CDR1 and CDR2 (germline): SNHLY, FYNNEI. The CDR3 is CASDRGGSTEAFF. The CDR3 DNA reads as TGTGCCAGCGACCGGGGGGGATCGACTGAAGCTTTCTTT.

This chain uses TRBV6-2 or TRBV6-3 with TRBJ1-1; 7 bases line up with TRBD1. Germline V gene data show CDR1 as MNHEY and CDR2 as SVGEGT. The CDR3 runs to 12 residues. The V and J ends lost 7 bases and 7 bases, in that order; junction bases with no gene match: 6. Here the CDR3 reads CASTQGGDEAFF. CDR3 DNA sequence: TGTGCCAGCACCCAGGGGGGGGATGAAGCTTTCTTT.

The chain couples TRBV6-2 or TRBV6-3 to TRBJ2-4, with TRBD2 as a possible D gene (6 bases). Trimming pared 2 bases from V and 7 bases from J, leaving 15 bases between. The CDR3 extends over 15 amino acids. Per the germline V gene, CDR1 is MNHEY and CDR2 is SVGEGT. CDR3 coding DNA: TGTGCCAGCAGTTACCTACGGCACGGAGGGAACATTCAGTACTTC. Translation: CASSYLRHGGNIQYF.

This clonotype was seen only a few times. The chain is built from TRBV19 and TRBJ2-5; TRBD1 aligns across 7 bases. V was clipped by 7 bases and J by 3 bases; unmatched bases: 8. Germline loops: CDR1 LNHDA, CDR2 SQIVND (reference sequence). This CDR3 contains 14 residues. CDR3 in DNA: TGTGCCAGTATGGGGACAGCCTCCAAAGAGACCCAGTACTTC. It specifies CASMGTASKETQYF.

The chain has TRBV7-9 and TRBJ2-3; D is unresolved. Germline CDR1 SEHNR, CDR2 FQNEAQ (reference sequence). The CDR3 is made up of 16 amino acids. The V and J ends lost 0 bases and 5 bases respectively, with 15 bases between them. The CDR3 loop is CASSLAATYRGDTQYF. The CDR3 region has the DNA TGTGCCAGCAGCTTAGCTGCGACCTACCGAGGAGATACGCAGTATTTT.